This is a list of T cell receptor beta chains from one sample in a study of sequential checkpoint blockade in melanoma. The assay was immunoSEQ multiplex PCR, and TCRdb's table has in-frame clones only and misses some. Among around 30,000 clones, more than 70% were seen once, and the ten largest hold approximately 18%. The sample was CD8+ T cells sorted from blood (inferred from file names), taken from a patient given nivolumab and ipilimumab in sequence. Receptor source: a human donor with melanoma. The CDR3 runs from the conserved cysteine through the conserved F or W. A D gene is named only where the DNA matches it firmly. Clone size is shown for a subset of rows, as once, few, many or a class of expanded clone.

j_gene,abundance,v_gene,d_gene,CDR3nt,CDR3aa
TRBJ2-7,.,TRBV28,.,TGTGCCAGCAGTTTAGTAGCGGTAGCCTACGAGCAGTACTTC,CASSLVAVAYEQYF
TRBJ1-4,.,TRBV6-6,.,TGTGCCAGCAGTTACTTCGTGACCCGGGGTGAAAAACTGTTTTTT,CASSYFVTRGEKLFF
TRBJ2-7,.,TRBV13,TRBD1,TGTGCCAGCAGCTGGGGGACAGGGGTCTACGAGCAGTACTTC,CASSWGTGVYEQYF
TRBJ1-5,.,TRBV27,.,TGTGCCAGCAGTTTAGGGACTTATAATCAGCCCCAGCATTTT,CASSLGTYNQPQHF
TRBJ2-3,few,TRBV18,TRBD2,TGTGCCAGCTCACCATCGACTAGCGGGAGAACAGATACGCAGTATTTT,CASSPSTSGRTDTQYF
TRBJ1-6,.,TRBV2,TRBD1,TGTGCCAGCAGTGAAGCGCCAACGGGACAGAGTAATTCACCCCTCCACTTT,CASSEAPTGQSNSPLHF
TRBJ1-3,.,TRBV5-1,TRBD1,TGCGCCAGCAGAACCGGGACAGGGGGCCGTTCTGGAAACACCATATATTTT,CASRTGTGGRSGNTIYF
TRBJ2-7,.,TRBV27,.,TGTGCCAGCTATGACTCGATATACGACGAGCAGTACTTC,CASYDSIYDEQYF
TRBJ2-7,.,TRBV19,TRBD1,TGTGCCAGTAGTGTCTATTCCGGGACAGTATACGAGCAGTACTTC,CASSVYSGTVYEQYF
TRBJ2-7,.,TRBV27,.,TGTGCCAGCAGTTCAATCGAGTCCTACGAGCAGTACTTC,CASSSIESYEQYF
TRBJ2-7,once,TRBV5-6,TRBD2,TGTGCCAGCAGCTTGTTCCGGGGGGTACACGAGCAGTACTTC,CASSLFRGVHEQYF
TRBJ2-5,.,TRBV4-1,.,TGCGCCAGCAGCCCTAAGCCACGGGGAGGTCCCCAAGAGACCCAGTACTTC,CASSPKPRGGPQETQYF
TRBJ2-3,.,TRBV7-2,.,TGTGCCAGCAGCTTTTGGGGGGTGGGAGATACGCAGTATTTT,CASSFWGVGDTQYF
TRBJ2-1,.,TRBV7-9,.,TGTGCCAGCAGCCCCAGGACTGGTTCCTACAATGAGCAGTTCTTC,CASSPRTGSYNEQFF
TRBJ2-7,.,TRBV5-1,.,TGCGCCAGCAGCACCCGGGGAGGCCGCTACGAGCAGTACTTC,CASSTRGGRYEQYF
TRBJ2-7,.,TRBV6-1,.,TGTGCCAGCAACGGGTACGAGCAGTACTTC,CASNGYEQYF
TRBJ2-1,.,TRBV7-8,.,TGTGCCAGCAGCTTAGTTGGGGGGAGCTCCTACAATGAGCAGTTCTTC,CASSLVGGSSYNEQFF
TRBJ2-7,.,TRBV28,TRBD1,TGTGCCAGCAACCCGACAGGGGAACGAGGCGAGCAGTACTTC,CASNPTGERGEQYF
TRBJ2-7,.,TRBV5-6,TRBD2,TGTGCCAGCAGCCTTAGTCTAGAAATCGGACTAGCGGACTACGAGCAGTACTTC,CASSLSLEIGLADYEQYF
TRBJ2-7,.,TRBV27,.,TGTGCCAGCAGTCCCCGTACGGGGAGCTCCTACGAGCAGTACTTC,CASSPRTGSSYEQYF
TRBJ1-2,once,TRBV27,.,TGTGCCAGCAGTTTATTAGGGACACTCGCTAACTATGGCTACACCTTC,CASSLLGTLANYGYTF
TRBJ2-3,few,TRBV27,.,TGTGCCAGCAGTTTAGGCACCCTCACAGATACGCAGTATTTT,CASSLGTLTDTQYF
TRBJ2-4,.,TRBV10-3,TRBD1,TGTGCCATCAGTGAAGTCGGGACAGGGGGCAGAAACATTCAGTACTTC,CAISEVGTGGRNIQYF
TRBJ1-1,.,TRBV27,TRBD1,TGTGCCAGCAGTTTGGGGTATGGGACAGTGAACACTGAAGCTTTCTTT,CASSLGYGTVNTEAFF
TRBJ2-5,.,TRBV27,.,TGTGCCAGCAGCCTAGGGGTCCGAGAGACCCAGTACTTC,CASSLGVRETQYF
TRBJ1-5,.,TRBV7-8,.,TGTGCCAGCGGGGGGGGTCAGCCCCAGCATTTT,CASGGGQPQHF
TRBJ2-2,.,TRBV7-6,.,TGTGCCAGCAGCTTAGAACCGGGACAAGCTGGGGAGCTGTTTTTT,CASSLEPGQAGELFF
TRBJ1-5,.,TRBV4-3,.,TGCGCCAGCAGCCCCAGTTTGGCCCCCAATCAGCCCCAGCATTTT,CASSPSLAPNQPQHF
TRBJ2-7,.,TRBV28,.,TGTGCCAGCAGTTTACGGGCAGGGGGACTCGAGCAGTACTTC,CASSLRAGGLEQYF
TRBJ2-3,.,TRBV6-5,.,TGTGCCAGCAGTCCTAGGGGTCTAAAAGATACGCAGTATTTT,CASSPRGLKDTQYF
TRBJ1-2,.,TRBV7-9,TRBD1,TGTGCCAGCGCACCAGGGGGCCCCTATGGCTACACCTTC,CASAPGGPYGYTF
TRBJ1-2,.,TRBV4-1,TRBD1,TGCGCCAGCAGCCAGCTCGGACAGGGGCGACCCCCTAACTATGGCTACACCTTC,CASSQLGQGRPPNYGYTF
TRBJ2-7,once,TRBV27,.,TGTGCCAGCAGTTTTCGCGGCCCCTACGAGCAGTACTTC,CASSFRGPYEQYF
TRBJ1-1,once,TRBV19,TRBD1,TGTGCCAGTAGTGATCCGAGACAGGGGAACACTGAAGCTTTCTTT,CASSDPRQGNTEAFF
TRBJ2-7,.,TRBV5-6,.,TGTGCCAGCAGCTTGGCCAGCTACGAGCAGTACTTC,CASSLASYEQYF
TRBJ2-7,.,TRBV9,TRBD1,TGTGCCAGCAGCGCAGGGGGAAGGGGAGCCTACGAGCAGTACTTC,CASSAGGRGAYEQYF
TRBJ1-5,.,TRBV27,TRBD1,TGTGCCAGCAGTTTTCGGGACAGCAGCAATCAGCCCCAGCATTTT,CASSFRDSSNQPQHF
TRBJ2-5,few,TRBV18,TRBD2,TGTGCCAGCTCACCGCTCAGGGGACTAGCGTTCCAAGAGACCCAGTACTTC,CASSPLRGLAFQETQYF
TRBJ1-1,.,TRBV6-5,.,TGTGCCAGCAGTGACAGATTCTACACTGAAGCTTTCTTT,CASSDRFYTEAFF
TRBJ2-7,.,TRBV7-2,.,TGTGCCAGCAGCACGGCCGGTGAACAGACCTACGAGCAGTACTTC,CASSTAGEQTYEQYF